A single sample gave rise to the 16 T cell receptor beta chains below, sequenced in a study of blood T cell repertoires in COVID-19. The table came from immunoSEQ multiplex PCR; TCRdb's copy has only in-frame clones and leaves some out. This repertoire shows roughly 700,000 clones, about nine tenths found once; its top ten account for more than 0.25%. The sample comprised peripheral blood. These receptor sequences come from a woman aged 18-35 years with acute or convalescent COVID-19.

This sequence joins TRBV7-8 and TRBJ2-1, with D perhaps TRBD2 (5 bases). Trimming stripped 7 bases from V and 12 bases from J, with 16 bases between. The CDR3 runs 12 residues. In germline, CDR1 is SGHVS, CDR2 FQNEAQ. The CDR3 here is CASTLGEIRQFF. CDR3 DNA: TGTGCCAGCACCCTTGGGGAGATAAGGCAGTTCTTC.

V gene TRBV12-3 or TRBV12-4 combines with J gene TRBJ1-2, with D maybe TRBD1 (5 bases). This CDR3 has 13 amino acids. The V gene lost 6 bases and the J gene lost 6 bases, with 14 bases spanning the gap. The CDR3 reads CASSLFWGDGYTF. The CDR3, as DNA: TGTGCCAGCAGCCTATTTTGGGGGGATGGCTACACCTTC.

The rearrangement uses TRBV23-1 and TRBJ1-2; D might be TRBD1 (5 bases). TRBV23-1 belongs to the ORF category, with a function that is uncertain. The CDR3 totals 13 residues. V was shortened by 4 bases and J by 8 bases, with 14 bases between the two germline ends. The CDR3 protein is CASSRPRAPGYTF. CDR3 nucleotides: TGCGCCAGCAGTCGCCCCAGGGCCCCCGGCTACACCTTC.

This clone was counted once. The chain carries TRBV12-3 or TRBV12-4 and TRBJ1-5; D possibly corresponds to TRBD1 (5 bases). Trimming took off 4 bases at V and 9 bases at J, with 10 bases between the two ends. This CDR3 has 12 residues. The CDR3 DNA reads as TGTGCCAGCAGTTACCCCGGGGGGCCCCAGCATTTT. The encoded protein is CASSYPGGPQHF.

This clone was found once. The chain joins TRBV14 to TRBJ1-4; TRBD1 is a possible D gene (6 bases). This CDR3 is built from 15 residues. Trimming removed 5 bases at V and 7 bases at J, with 17 bases between. The germline V gene has CDR1 SGHDN and CDR2 FVKESK. CDR3 bases: TGTGCCAGCAGCTCTTCAGGGGAATTGGGTGAAAAACTGTTTTTT. It translates to CASSSSGELGEKLFF.

The chain has TRBV5-5 and TRBJ1-1; 8 bases are shared with TRBD1. The CDR3 extends over 15 amino acids. Germline V gives CDR1 SGHKS, CDR2 YYEKEE (reference sequence). Trimming cost V 1 base and J 4 bases; bases outside gene matches: 6. CDR3 sequence (DNA): TGTGCCAGCAGCTTGACGGACAGGGCGGGCACTGAAGCTTTCTTT. Translation gives CASSLTDRAGTEAFF.

CDR3 DNA: TGTGCCAGCAAGCGCGCCAGCCTAAACACTGAAGCTTTCTTT. Its translation is CASKRASLNTEAFF. The rearrangement links TRBV2 to TRBJ1-1; D is undetermined. Germline lookup yields CDR1 SNHLY and CDR2 FYNNEI. Trimming took off 7 bases at V and 2 bases at J, with 14 bases between the two ends. This CDR3 is built from 14 residues. Filled out from reference TRBV2 and TRBJ1-1, the complete variable domain reads EPEVTQTPSHQVTQMGQEVILRCVPISNHLYFYWYRQILGQKVEFLVSFYNNEISEKSEIFDDQFSVERPDGSNFTLKIRSTKLEDSAMYFCASKRASLNTEAFFGQGTRLTVV.

This chain links TRBV19 with TRBJ1-4, with TRBD1 identical over 7 bases. Germline V gene data show CDR1 as LNHDA and CDR2 as SQIVND (reference sequence). The V and J ends lost 6 bases and 3 bases, in that order; junction bases with no gene match: 7. The CDR3 extends over 15 amino acids. This chain's CDR3 is CASRADRAANEKLFF. CDR3 nucleotides: TGTGCCAGTAGGGCTGACAGGGCAGCTAATGAAAAACTGTTTTTT.

A single count supports this clone. The rearrangement joins TRBV11-2 to TRBJ1-2, with 7 bases matching TRBD1. The CDR3 is 16 residues long. The trim removed 0 bases at V and 4 bases at J, leaving 8 bases unmatched. Germline values: CDR1 SGHAT, CDR2 FQNNGV. The CDR3 region is CASSLDPTGFVYGYTF. The CDR3 DNA reads TGTGCCAGCAGCTTAGACCCGACAGGGTTCGTCTATGGCTACACCTTC.

The chain is built from TRBV5-8 and TRBJ1-5; 9 nucleotides align to TRBD1. The CDR3 has 16 amino acids. Trimming at V came to 5 bases and at J to 0 bases, leaving 6 bases not matched to a gene. Germline lookup yields CDR1 SGHTS and CDR2 YDEGEE. CDR3 nucleotides: TGTGCCAGCAGTCCAGACAGGGGGATTAGCAATCAGCCCCAGCATTTT. It yields the protein CASSPDRGISNQPQHF.

V and J are TRBV18 and TRBJ1-5, with D hard to call. The CDR3 length is 16 residues. Deletions cut 4 bases from V and 5 bases from J, with 18 bases between. Germline CDR1 and CDR2: KGHSH and LQKENI. The CDR3 DNA reads TGTGCCAGCTCACTAACGACCCGGGGTGAGGATCAGCCCCAGCATTTT. This codes for CASSLTTRGEDQPQHF.

The rearrangement links TRBV7-6 to TRBJ2-7; possible D gene TRBD2, 7 bases. CDR3 length: 16 amino acids. V was pared by 2 bases and J by 2 bases, with 16 bases between. CDR1 is SGHVS and CDR2 is FNYEAQ in the germline V gene. The CDR3 loop is CASSLQRSGTTYEQYF. In nucleotides, the CDR3 is TGTGCCAGCAGCTTACAAAGGAGCGGGACAACCTACGAGCAGTACTTC. Full variable domain (remainder filled in from reference TRBV7-6 and TRBJ2-7): GAGVSQSPRYKVTKRGQDVALRCDPISGHVSLYWYRQALGQGPEFLTYFNYEAQQDKSGLPNDRFSAERPEGSISTLTIQRTEQRDSAMYRCASSLQRSGTTYEQYFGPGTRLTVT.

This clone was seen once. The rearrangement links TRBV28 to TRBJ2-2, with a weak D call TRBD2 (6 bases). CDR3 length: 19 residues. V was trimmed by 5 bases and J by 6 bases, leaving 28 bases between them. Per the germline V gene, CDR1 is MDHEN and CDR2 is SYDVKM. The CDR3 reads CASSQDSSVNIVLSGELFF. Written as DNA, the CDR3 is TGTGCCAGCAGTCAGGACTCTAGCGTTAACATAGTTCTTTCCGGGGAGCTGTTTTTT.

The genes are TRBV6-5 and TRBJ1-2, with 8 bases lining up with TRBD1. The CDR3 contains 14 residues. J lost 1 base, V lost 8 bases, and 6 bases had no gene match. Germline assignment: CDR1 MNHEY and CDR2 SVGAGI. The CDR3 reads CASSRTGRNYGYTF. Here the CDR3 DNA reads TGTGCCAGCTCTCGGACAGGGCGTAACTATGGCTACACCTTC.

This clone was found a few times. The chain uses TRBV6-2 or TRBV6-3 and TRBJ2-1, with 11 positions matching TRBD1. V trimming: 9 bases; J trimming: 9 bases; junction bases outside the gene matches: 13. The germline CDR1 and CDR2 sequences are MNHEY and SVGEGT. The CDR3 is 15 amino acids. For the CDR3, the DNA is TGTGCCAGTAGCCGGGACAGGGGGGTGTATAGTGAGCAGTTCTTC. This translates into CASSRDRGVYSEQFF.

The chain links TRBV12-3 or TRBV12-4 to TRBJ2-1; a weak D match, TRBD1 (5 bases). V was shortened by 7 bases and J by 5 bases, with 12 bases between the two germline ends. The CDR3 consists of 13 residues. CDR3 amino acids: CASTWGGNNEQFF. As DNA, the CDR3 is TGTGCCAGCACCTGGGGCGGAAACAATGAGCAGTTCTTC.